This TCR beta chain was identified during a study of blood T cell repertoires in COVID-19. Across the study: Spain, Italy and the United States supplied samples that represented acute and convalescent COVID-19.

Profiling relied on immunoSEQ multiplex PCR, and the TCRdb table lists in-frame clones only, not all of them. This sample has a few hundred thousand clones, with about four fifths found just once. The germline gives CDR1 LGHDT, CDR2 YNNKEL (reference sequence). V dropped 5 bases and J dropped 2; count of bases not matched to a gene: 9. This CDR3 is built from 18 residues. This sequence originates from a woman under 30 with acute or convalescent COVID-19. This chain links TRBV3-1 (or the pseudogene TRBV3-2) with TRBJ2-3, with 14 bases that match TRBD2. Sequenced sample: peripheral blood. This chain's CDR3 is CASSSRLAGGPVTDTQYF. CDR3 nucleotides: TGTGCCAGCAGCTCAAGACTAGCGGGAGGGCCTGTCACAGATACGCAGTATTTT.